The 9 T cell receptor beta chains below all came from one sample that was sequenced in a study of T cells in Graves' hyperthyroidism and ophthalmopathy. Template material for amplifying TCR beta CDR3 regions consisted of RNA transcripts. HTBI primers were employed in a first-round RT-PCR of the TCR CDR3. TCRdb analysed the multiplex PCR reads with MiXCR anew, one entry per CDR3 protein. The sample consists of nearly 600,000 distinct CDR3 sequences, 11% to 15% of them appearing once. The specimen was blood. These receptors all stem from a woman in her 30s with Graves' hyperthyroidism that later progressed to Graves' ophthalmopathy.

Many counts were recorded for this clonotype. Here the CDR3 reads CASSFRGNEQFF. The CDR3 region has the DNA TGCGCCAGCAGCTTCAGGGGCAATGAGCAGTTCTTC. J is TRBJ2-1 and V is TRBV5-1; maybe TRBD1 (6 bases). From germline, CDR1 is SGHRS and CDR2 YFSETQ. This CDR3 is built from 12 residues. V was pared by 2 bases and J by 6 bases, with 6 bases between.

This clonotype was counted many times. The chain combines TRBV20-1 with TRBJ1-1; D may be TRBD1 (6 bases). The CDR3 is 14 amino acids. Trimming took 3 bases from V and 2 from J, leaving 13 bases between them. CDR1 and CDR2 from the germline V gene are DFQATT and SNEGSKA (reference sequence). CDR3 in amino acids: CSASPGQYNTEAFF. For the CDR3, the DNA is TGCAGTGCTAGCCCCGGACAGTACAACACTGAAGCTTTCTTT.

The chain is built from TRBV5-4 and TRBJ2-3; 13 bases are shared with TRBD2. The length of the CDR3 is 16 residues. Germline trimming cut 4 bases from V and 8 bases from J; bases unmatched to any gene: 10. In germline, CDR1 is SGHNT, CDR2 YYREEE (reference sequence). The CDR3 nucleotides read TGTGCCAGCAGCCCGGGACTAGCGGGAACTGCGGGTACGCAGTATTTT. Its translation is CASSPGLAGTAGTQYF.

This clonotype was counted at least ten times. V and J are TRBV3-1 and TRBJ2-1; tentatively, D is TRBD1 or TRBD2 (5 bases each). Germline loops: CDR1 LGHDT, CDR2 YNNKEL (reference sequence). The CDR3 is 17 amino acids. The V and J ends lost 2 bases and 6 bases respectively, with 20 bases between them. The CDR3 region is CASSQPRGPSFANEQFF. The CDR3 nucleotides read TGTGCCAGCAGCCAACCCCGGGGACCGTCGTTCGCCAATGAGCAGTTCTTC.

In its sample, this clonotype was seen many times. The J gene is TRBJ2-7, the V gene TRBV7-9; the D gene is possibly TRBD1 (6 bases). Trimming took off 3 bases at V and 2 bases at J, with 11 bases between the two ends. The CDR3 is made up of 14 amino acids. Germline assignment: CDR1 SEHNR and CDR2 FQNEAQ (reference sequence). CDR3 in amino acids: CASSFPGTTYEQYF. The CDR3 DNA reads as TGTGCCAGCAGCTTCCCCGGGACAACCTACGAGCAGTACTTC.

To note about this clonotype: A much larger clone lies a single base off, so this may be a read error. The rearrangement joins TRBV24-1 to TRBJ1-4; D is uncertain. V was shortened by 3 bases and J by 7 bases, with 8 bases between the two germline ends. CDR3 length: 13 amino acids. Germline lookup yields CDR1 KGHDR and CDR2 SFDVKD. CDR3 sequence (DNA): TGTGCCACCAGTGATCGAATTAGTGAAAAACTGTTTTTT. Amino acids: CATSDRISEKLFF.

The chain has TRBV28 and TRBJ1-2; D is unclear. The germline V and J ends were trimmed by 4 bases and 7 bases, with 13 bases remaining between them. The CDR3 has 13 residues. CDR1 is MDHEN, CDR2 SYDVKM, per germline. CDR3 nucleotides: TGTGCCAGCAGTTCCCCGGCGAGAGGTGGCTACACCTTC. Translation: CASSSPARGGYTF.

The rearrangement joins TRBV5-1 to TRBJ2-5; 7 bases fit TRBD2. Germline CDR1 and CDR2: SGHRS and YFSETQ. The CDR3 length is 15 residues. The ends lost 1 base at V and 4 bases at J; junction bases unmatched: 7. In nucleotides, the CDR3 is TGCGCCAGCAGCTTGTGGCCCGGGGGGTCAGAGACCCAGTACTTC. It encodes CASSLWPGGSETQYF. Full variable domain (rest looked up from reference TRBV5-1 and TRBJ2-5): KAGVTQTPRYLIKTRGQQVTLSCSPISGHRSVSWYQQTPGQGLQFLFEYFSETQRNKGNFPGRFSGRQFSNSRSEMNVSTLELGDSALYLCASSLWPGGSETQYFGPGTRLLVL.

This clonotype was seen many times. The chain has TRBV6-1 and TRBJ1-5; no firm D call. This CDR3 spans 14 amino acids. In germline, CDR1 is MNHNS, CDR2 SASEGT. Trimming took 10 bases from V and 2 from J, leaving 15 bases between them. CDR3 nucleotide sequence: TGTGCCATCGTCCCGCCCGGGCGCAATCAGCCCCAGCATTTT. It yields the protein CAIVPPGRNQPQHF.